One sample yielded the 27 T cell receptor beta chains listed below, sequenced in a study of cytomegalovirus exposure and HLA in healthy donors (dated by TCRdb to about 2017). The library came from the immunoSEQ multiplex PCR assay. A mixture of 60 forward primers for TCR Vbeta segments and 13 reverse primers for TCR Jbeta segments was used in the multiplex PCR. Here the immuneACCESS table is served through TCRdb, limited to in-frame sequences with V and J called. Missing clones are a known gap in these copies; in checked studies unresolved V genes cover under half, and the rest lacks a known reason. Within this sample are roughly 240,000 clones, with about 77% of them counted one time only. The ten largest clones take up about 0.47% of the sample. Specimen: PBMCs. These receptors were taken from a boy younger than 18 in good health and CMV-seronegative.

The chain links TRBV6-5 to TRBJ1-4; 9 positions agree with TRBD1. J lost 7 bases, V lost 5 bases, and 5 bases had no gene match. This CDR3 comprises 14 residues. Germline V gives CDR1 MNHEY, CDR2 SVGAGI. The CDR3 DNA reads as TGTGCCAGCAGTGGGGACAGGGTGGGTGAAAAACTGTTTTTT. This sequence encodes CASSGDRVGEKLFF.

The gene calls are TRBV19 and TRBJ2-7; no definite D call. This CDR3 comprises 16 residues. Germline loops: CDR1 LNHDA, CDR2 SQIVND (reference sequence). With 9 bases removed from V and 0 bases from J, the gap between germline ends came to 21 bases. The CDR3 is CASAVTQSGPSYEQYF. CDR3 nucleotides: TGTGCCAGCGCTGTTACCCAATCGGGTCCCTCCTACGAGCAGTACTTC.

The chain recombines TRBV27 with TRBJ1-6; a possible D gene is TRBD1 (5 bases). The ends were cut back, 6 bases at V and 4 bases at J, with 13 bases in the middle. The CDR3 sequence is 15 residues long. Germline V gives CDR1 MNHEY, CDR2 SMNVEV (reference sequence). This CDR3 reads CASRMAGLYNSPLHF. Here the CDR3 DNA reads TGTGCCAGCAGAATGGCGGGGCTTTATAATTCACCCCTCCACTTT.

The chain couples TRBV7-8 to TRBJ2-2; 7 nucleotides match TRBD2. CDR1 SGHVS and CDR2 FQNEAQ come from the germline V gene. This CDR3 contains 15 residues. The ends lost 3 bases at V and 5 bases at J; junction bases unmatched: 6. The CDR3 coding sequence is TGTGCCAGCAGCTTCTCCGGGACTACTACCGGGGAGCTGTTTTTT. As protein: CASSFSGTTTGELFF.

The chain combines TRBV4-1 with TRBJ1-3; TRBD1 agrees at 8 bases. Per the germline V gene, CDR1 is MGHRA and CDR2 is YSYEKL. The CDR3 sequence is 13 residues long. After removal of 6 bases from V and 7 bases from J, the junction contained 5 bases not matched to a gene. CDR3 sequence (DNA): TGCGCCAGCAGAGGACAGGGTAGGAACACCATATATTTT. Residues: CASRGQGRNTIYF.

The rearrangement links TRBV5-1 to TRBJ2-3; 11 bases fit TRBD2. Unmatched junction bases numbered 8, after V lost 0 bases and J lost 2 bases. The CDR3 is made up of 18 amino acids. CDR1 and CDR2 (germline): SGHRS, YFSETQ. This chain's CDR3 is CASSLVPLAGGPTDTQYF. In DNA, the CDR3 is TGCGCCAGCAGCTTGGTCCCCTTAGCGGGGGGGCCCACAGATACGCAGTATTTT.

This clone showed up just once. This chain connects TRBV5-6 to TRBJ2-5, with 7 nucleotides matching TRBD1. CDR3 length: 13 amino acids. Germline CDR1 and CDR2: SGHDT and YYEEEE. The V segment lost 5 bases and the J segment 2 bases; nucleotides outside the gene matches: 3. CDR3 residues: CASRGQPQETQYF. In DNA, the CDR3 is TGTGCCAGCAGGGGACAGCCTCAAGAGACCCAGTACTTC. Complete variable domain (other parts from reference TRBV5-6 and TRBJ2-5): DAGVTQSPTHLIKTRGQQVTLRCSPKSGHDTVSWYQQALGQGPQFIFQYYEEEERQRGNFPDRFSGHQFPNYSSELNVNALLLGDSALYLCASRGQPQETQYFGPGTRLLVL.

V gene TRBV6-5 combines with J gene TRBJ1-1, with a weak D call TRBD1 (5 bases). CDR3 size: 15 residues. Germline assignment: CDR1 MNHEY and CDR2 SVGAGI. V gave up 2 bases and J gave up 5 bases, with 15 bases separating them. The CDR3 reads CASSYALGQGTEAFF. CDR3 coding DNA: TGTGCCAGCAGTTACGCCTTGGGGCAAGGTACTGAAGCTTTCTTT.

V usage is TRBV5-1 and J usage is TRBJ2-2; TRBD2 agrees at 8 bases. With V trimmed by 0 bases and J by 14 bases, 12 bases remained unmatched. CDR3 length equals 15 residues. In germline, CDR1 is SGHRS, CDR2 YFSETQ. CDR3 sequence (DNA): TGCGCCAGCAGCTTGGAGCCGGCTAGCGGGCGGATTCTGTTTTTT. Amino acid sequence: CASSLEPASGRILFF.

J is TRBJ2-7 and V is TRBV11-2; 9 nucleotides agree with TRBD1. Trimming took 7 bases from V and 5 from J; bases not matched to a gene: 6. The CDR3 is made up of 13 amino acids. Germline V gene sequence: CDR1 SGHAT, CDR2 FQNNGV. The CDR3 DNA reads as TGTGCCAGCACCGCGGACAGGGGAGACGAGCAGTACTTC. Its translation: CASTADRGDEQYF.

The chain uses TRBV27 and TRBJ2-1, with 9 bases that match TRBD2. V lost 6 bases and J lost 5; bases outside the gene matches: 8. This CDR3 contains 15 residues. Per the germline V gene, CDR1 is MNHEY and CDR2 is SMNVEV (reference sequence). The CDR3 loop reads CASSRRAGGNNEQFF. Written as DNA, the CDR3 is TGTGCCAGCAGCCGACGGGCGGGGGGGAACAATGAGCAGTTCTTC.

The chain is built from TRBV5-4 and TRBJ2-1; 8 nucleotides match TRBD2. The CDR3 is 15 residues long. V was clipped by 5 bases and J by 3 bases; unmatched bases: 7. The germline CDR1 and CDR2 sequences are SGHNT and YYREEE (reference sequence). In nucleotides, the CDR3 is TGTGCCAGCAGACCCCGGGGACTAGACTACAATGAGCAGTTCTTC. It specifies CASRPRGLDYNEQFF.

This clone was recorded a few times. V is TRBV6-1 and J is TRBJ1-1; a possible D gene is TRBD1 (5 bases). Per the germline V gene, CDR1 is MNHNS and CDR2 is SASEGT. This CDR3 contains 19 residues. Trimming removed 4 bases from V and 4 bases from J, with 28 bases in between. The CDR3 sequence is CASSVTVTRYQAMGTEAFF. The CDR3 nucleotides read TGTGCCAGCAGTGTGACAGTGACCCGTTACCAGGCGATGGGCACTGAAGCTTTCTTT.

The chain uses TRBV6-5 and TRBJ2-3, with unresolved D. The CDR3 has 11 amino acids. From germline, CDR1 is MNHEY and CDR2 SVGAGI. V lost 6 bases to trimming and J lost 6 bases, with 7 bases between them. The DNA of the CDR3 is TGTGCCAGCAGATCCGGGGATACGCAGTATTTT. Its translation is CASRSGDTQYF.

The chain links TRBV6-5 to TRBJ1-2; tentative D call: TRBD1 (5 bases). The CDR3 runs to 14 residues. Per the germline V gene, CDR1 is MNHEY and CDR2 is SVGAGI. V lost 6 bases and J lost 4, with 15 bases in between. In nucleotides, the CDR3 is TGTGCCAGCAGCCCGACAGTCGCGATCTATGGCTACACCTTC. This sequence encodes CASSPTVAIYGYTF.

This chain uses TRBV5-1 with TRBJ2-5; 11 bases map to TRBD2. The CDR3 runs to 16 residues. V was clipped by 3 bases and J by 4 bases; unmatched bases: 8. Germline CDR1 and CDR2: SGHRS and YFSETQ. The CDR3 nucleotides read TGCGCCAGCAGCTCCTCCCCGGGGACTAGCGGAGAGACCCAGTACTTC. Its protein is CASSSSPGTSGETQYF.

The genes are TRBV7-9 and TRBJ2-5; possibly TRBD2 for D (5 bases). V gave up 3 bases and J gave up 4 bases, with 9 bases separating them. Germline V gene lookup returns CDR1 SEHNR and CDR2 FQNEAQ (reference sequence). CDR3 size: 13 residues. The CDR3 DNA is TGTGCCAGCAGCTTTAGCAGCGGAGAGACCCAGTACTTC. This sequence encodes CASSFSSGETQYF. Filled out from reference TRBV7-9 and TRBJ2-5, the complete variable domain reads DTGVSQNPRHKITKRGQNVTFRCDPISEHNRLYWYRQTLGQGPEFLTYFQNEAQLEKSRLLSDRFSAERPKGSFSTLEIQRTEQGDSAMYLCASSFSSGETQYFGPGTRLLVL.

This clone occurred a few times. The chain recombines TRBV7-9 with TRBJ1-1; D is uncertain. The germline V and J ends were trimmed by 4 bases and 1 base, with 13 bases remaining between them. Looked up from germline, CDR1 is SEHNR and CDR2 is FQNEAQ (reference sequence). CDR3 length: 15 residues. CDR3 sequence: CASSSGAGRNTEAFF. In DNA, the CDR3 is TGTGCCAGCAGCTCGGGAGCCGGGAGGAACACTGAAGCTTTCTTT.

The chain has TRBV30 and TRBJ1-5; D unresolved. This CDR3 contains 13 residues. The V gene's germline CDR1 is GTSNPN and CDR2 SVGIG (reference sequence). The V and J ends lost 8 bases and 6 bases respectively, with 17 bases between them. CDR3 loop: CATGPGLGQPQHF. The CDR3 bases are TGTGCCACGGGCCCGGGGTTGGGTCAGCCCCAGCATTTT.

This clone showed up just a few times. The V call is TRBV7-9, the J call TRBJ1-2, with 8 nucleotides matching TRBD1. This CDR3 is 14 amino acids long. Germline CDR1 SEHNR, CDR2 FQNEAQ (reference sequence). The junction had 12 bases not matched to a gene; V was cut back by 7 bases and J by 8 bases. CDR3 amino acids: CASTSPDRGGGYTF. CDR3 coding DNA: TGTGCCAGCACCTCACCCGACAGGGGAGGCGGCTACACCTTC.

This rearrangement joins TRBV5-1 to TRBJ2-7; 11 nucleotides agree with TRBD2. Germline CDR1 reads SGHRS; CDR2 reads YFSETQ. Trimming removed 2 bases from V and 3 bases from J; junction bases left unmatched: 1. The CDR3 spans 14 residues. The CDR3 bases are TGCGCCAGCAGCTTAGGGACTAGCGGCTACGAGCAGTACTTC. Protein: CASSLGTSGYEQYF. The full variable domain, its missing parts supplied by reference TRBV5-1 and TRBJ2-7, is KAGVTQTPRYLIKTRGQQVTLSCSPISGHRSVSWYQQTPGQGLQFLFEYFSETQRNKGNFPGRFSGRQFSNSRSEMNVSTLELGDSALYLCASSLGTSGYEQYFGPGTRLTVT.

The CDR3 spells CASSQGARNSPLHF. CDR3 bases: TGTGCCAGCAGCCAGGGCGCTCGAAATTCACCCCTCCACTTT. V is TRBV4-2 and J is TRBJ1-6; unclear D gene. CDR3 size: 14 residues. V was trimmed by 3 bases and J by 7 bases, leaving 10 bases between them. Germline lookup yields CDR1 LGHNA and CDR2 YNFKEQ.

The genes are TRBV6-5 and TRBJ1-1; TRBD1 might be the D (6 bases). Germline loops: CDR1 MNHEY, CDR2 SVGAGI. V was cut by 4 bases and J by 2 bases, with 11 bases left in between. The CDR3 extends over 14 amino acids. CDR3 sequence: CASSFGQINTEAFF. The CDR3 coding sequence is TGTGCCAGCAGTTTTGGACAGATTAACACTGAAGCTTTCTTT.

To note about this clone: Different DNA sequences within this sample yield the same CDR3. The V and J genes are TRBV15 and TRBJ2-1, with 8 bases lining up with TRBD2. Germline CDR1 is LNHNV and CDR2 is YYDKDF (reference sequence). After removal of 2 bases from V and 3 bases from J, the junction contained 3 bases not matched to a gene. CDR3 length: 15 amino acids. CDR3 loop: CATSRSGSSYNEQFF. The CDR3 bases are TGTGCCACCAGCAGAAGCGGGAGCAGCTACAATGAGCAGTTCTTC.

This sequence joins TRBV30 and TRBJ1-1, with D unclear. Trimming removed 0 bases at V and 7 bases at J, with 18 bases between. CDR3 length: 15 amino acids. From germline, CDR1 is GTSNPN and CDR2 SVGIG (reference sequence). CDR3: CAWSVGRGRLGEAFF. CDR3 nucleotides: TGTGCCTGGAGTGTAGGGAGAGGGCGCCTAGGTGAAGCTTTCTTT.

CDR3 loop: CASSEVLYYNEQFF. The CDR3 DNA follows: TGTGCCAGCAGTGAAGTTCTCTACTACAATGAGCAGTTCTTC. The chain couples TRBV6-1 to TRBJ2-1, with unresolved D. Trimming cost V 1 base and J 3 bases, with 7 bases left between them. CDR1 is MNHNS, CDR2 SASEGT, per germline. The CDR3 has 14 residues.

This clone was detected a few times. CDR3 protein: CSASGGAQWNEAFF. The CDR3 coding sequence is TGCAGCGCGTCAGGGGGCGCTCAGTGGAATGAAGCTTTCTTT. V is TRBV29-1 and J is TRBJ1-1; 8 bases are shared with TRBD1. CDR3 length equals 14 residues. With 7 bases clipped from V and 7 bases from J, the junction kept 14 bases outside the gene matches. Per the germline V gene, CDR1 is SQVTM and CDR2 is ANQGSEA.